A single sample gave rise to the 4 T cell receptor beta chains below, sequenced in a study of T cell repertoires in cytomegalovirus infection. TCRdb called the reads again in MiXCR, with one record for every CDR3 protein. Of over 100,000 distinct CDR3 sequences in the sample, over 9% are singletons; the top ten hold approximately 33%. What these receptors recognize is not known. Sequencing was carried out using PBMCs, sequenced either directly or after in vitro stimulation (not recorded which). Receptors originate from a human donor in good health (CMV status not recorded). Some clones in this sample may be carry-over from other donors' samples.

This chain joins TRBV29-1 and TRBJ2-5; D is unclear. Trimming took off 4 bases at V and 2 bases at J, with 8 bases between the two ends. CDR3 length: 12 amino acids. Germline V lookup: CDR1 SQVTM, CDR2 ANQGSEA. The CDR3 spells CSVAAGQETQYF. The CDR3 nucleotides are TGCAGCGTTGCGGCAGGACAAGAGACCCAGTACTTC.

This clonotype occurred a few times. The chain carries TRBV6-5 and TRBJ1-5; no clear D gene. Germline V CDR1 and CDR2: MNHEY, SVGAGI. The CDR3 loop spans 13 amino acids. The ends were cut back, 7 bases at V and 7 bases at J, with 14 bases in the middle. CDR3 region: CASTDEPRQPQHF. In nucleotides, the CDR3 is TGTGCCAGCACCGACGAACCTCGGCAGCCCCAGCATTTT.

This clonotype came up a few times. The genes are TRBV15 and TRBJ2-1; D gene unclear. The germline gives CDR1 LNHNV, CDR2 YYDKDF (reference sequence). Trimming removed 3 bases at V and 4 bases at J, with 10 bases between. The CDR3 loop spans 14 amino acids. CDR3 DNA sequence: TGTGCCACCAGCAGCCCCGAAGTGTACAATGAGCAGTTCTTC. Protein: CATSSPEVYNEQFF.

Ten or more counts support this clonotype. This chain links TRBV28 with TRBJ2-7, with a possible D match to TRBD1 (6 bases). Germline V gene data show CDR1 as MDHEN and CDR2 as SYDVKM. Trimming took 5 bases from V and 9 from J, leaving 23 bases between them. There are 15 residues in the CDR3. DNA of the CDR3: TGTGCCAGCAGTAATCATGACATGGCGACAGGCGGGCAGTACTTC. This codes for CASSNHDMATGGQYF.